This record looks at one T cell receptor (beta chain) sequence and its context. CDR3 length equals 13 residues. Trimming took 6 bases from V and 4 from J; bases not matched to a gene: 4. TCRdb's copy holds only in-frame clones and misses some; the assay was immunoSEQ multiplex PCR. The table lists 100,000 to 150,000 clones, about 88% of them singletons, with roughly 1.2% in the top ten. This entry comes from a study of blood T cell repertoires in COVID-19. Study-wide context: Acute-phase and convalescent COVID-19 samples originated in the United States, Italy and Spain. From T cells, B-cell-depleted T cells, or PBMCs came the material, which was cDNA or gDNA.

This chain connects TRBV12-3 or TRBV12-4 to TRBJ2-7, with 9 bases matching TRBD1. Input material: peripheral blood. The origin of this receptor is a woman older than 75 with acute or convalescent COVID-19. Written as DNA, the CDR3 is TGTGCCAGCAGAACGGACAGGGGATACGAGCAGTACTTC. Its translation is CASRTDRGYEQYF.